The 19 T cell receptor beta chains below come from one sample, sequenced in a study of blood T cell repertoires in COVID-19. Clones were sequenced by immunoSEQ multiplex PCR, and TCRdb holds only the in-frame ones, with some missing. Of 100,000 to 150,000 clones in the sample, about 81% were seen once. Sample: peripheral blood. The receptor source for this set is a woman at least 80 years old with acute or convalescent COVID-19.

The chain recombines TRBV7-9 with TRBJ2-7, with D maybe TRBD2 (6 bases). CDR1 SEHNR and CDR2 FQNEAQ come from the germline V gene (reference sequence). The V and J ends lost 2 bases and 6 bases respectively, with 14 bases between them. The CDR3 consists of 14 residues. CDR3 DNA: TGTGCCAGCAGCTTATCCCGGACTATGACCGAGCAGTACTTC. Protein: CASSLSRTMTEQYF.

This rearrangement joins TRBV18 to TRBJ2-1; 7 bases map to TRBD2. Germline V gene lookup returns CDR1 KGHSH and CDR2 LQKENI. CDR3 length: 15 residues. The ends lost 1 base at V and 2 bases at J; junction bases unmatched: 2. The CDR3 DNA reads TGTGCCAGCTCACCACAGCGGGGAGCCTACAATGAGCAGTTCTTC. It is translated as CASSPQRGAYNEQFF.

CDR3 sequence (DNA): TGTGCCAGCAGTCCCAGTAGCGGGGGGGAGCTGTTTTTT. Translation: CASSPSSGGELFF. The rearrangement uses TRBV12-3 or TRBV12-4 and TRBJ2-2; 7 bases line up with TRBD2. The CDR3 is 13 amino acids. V was pared by 5 bases and J by 8 bases, with 5 bases of the junction left unmatched.

CDR3 in DNA: TGTGCCAGCAGTGAACGAGGTCTAGCGACGAAGCCTTACGAGCAGTACTTC. As protein: CASSERGLATKPYEQYF. This rearrangement joins TRBV2 to TRBJ2-7; tentative D call: TRBD2 (6 bases). Germline V gene sequence: CDR1 SNHLY, CDR2 FYNNEI. V was cut by 2 bases and J by 4 bases, with 21 bases left in between. This CDR3 has 17 residues.

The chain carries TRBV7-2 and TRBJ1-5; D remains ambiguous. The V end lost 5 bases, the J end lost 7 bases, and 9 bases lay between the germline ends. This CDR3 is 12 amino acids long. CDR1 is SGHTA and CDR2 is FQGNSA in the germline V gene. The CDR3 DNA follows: TGTGCCAGCAGCCTGCCGAGGCAGCCCCAGCATTTT. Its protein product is CASSLPRQPQHF.

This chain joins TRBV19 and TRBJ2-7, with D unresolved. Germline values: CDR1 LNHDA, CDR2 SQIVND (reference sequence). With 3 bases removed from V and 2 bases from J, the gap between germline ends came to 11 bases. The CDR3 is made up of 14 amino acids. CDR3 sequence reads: CASSIGGATYEQYF. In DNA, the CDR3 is TGTGCCAGTAGTATTGGCGGAGCAACCTACGAGCAGTACTTC. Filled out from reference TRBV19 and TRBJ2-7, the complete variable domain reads DGGITQSPKYLFRKEGQNVTLSCEQNLNHDAMYWYRQDPGQGLRLIYYSQIVNDFQKGDIAEGYSVSREKKESFPLTVTSAQKNPTAFYLCASSIGGATYEQYFGPGTRLTVT.

CDR3 sequence reads: CASSNWAGTGAHEQYF. For the CDR3, the DNA is TGCGCCAGCAGCAATTGGGCCGGGACAGGGGCCCACGAGCAGTACTTC. The J gene is TRBJ2-7, the V gene TRBV4-3, with 10 nucleotides matching TRBD1. Germline loops: CDR1 LGHNA, CDR2 YSLEER. After removal of 5 bases from V and 5 bases from J, the junction contained 12 bases not matched to a gene. CDR3 length: 16 amino acids.

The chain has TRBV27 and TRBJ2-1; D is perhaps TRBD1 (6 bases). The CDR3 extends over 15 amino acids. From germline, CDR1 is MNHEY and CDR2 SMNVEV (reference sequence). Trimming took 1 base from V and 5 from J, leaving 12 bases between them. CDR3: CASSLYQGQNNEQFF. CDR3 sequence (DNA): TGTGCCAGCAGTTTATACCAAGGACAGAACAATGAGCAGTTCTTC.

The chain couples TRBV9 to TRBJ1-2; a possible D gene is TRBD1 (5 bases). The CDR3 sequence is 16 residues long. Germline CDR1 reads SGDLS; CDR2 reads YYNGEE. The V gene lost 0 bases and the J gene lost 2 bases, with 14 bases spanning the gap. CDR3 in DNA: TGTGCCAGCAGCGTAGCTTTGGGGGGTTCAAACTATGGCTACACCTTC. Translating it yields CASSVALGGSNYGYTF.

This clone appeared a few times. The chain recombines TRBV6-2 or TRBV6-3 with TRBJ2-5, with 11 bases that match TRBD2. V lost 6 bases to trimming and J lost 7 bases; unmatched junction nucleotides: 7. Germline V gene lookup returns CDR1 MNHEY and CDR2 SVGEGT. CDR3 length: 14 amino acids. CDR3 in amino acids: CASSPGLAGRTQYF. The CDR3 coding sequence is TGTGCCAGCAGCCCCGGACTAGCGGGCCGGACCCAGTACTTC.

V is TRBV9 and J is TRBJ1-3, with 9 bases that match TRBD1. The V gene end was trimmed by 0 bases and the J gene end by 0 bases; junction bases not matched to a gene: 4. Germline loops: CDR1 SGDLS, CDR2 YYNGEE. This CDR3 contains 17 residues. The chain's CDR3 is CASSVGGQGSSGNTIYF. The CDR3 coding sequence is TGTGCCAGCAGCGTAGGAGGACAGGGGAGCTCTGGAAACACCATATATTTT.

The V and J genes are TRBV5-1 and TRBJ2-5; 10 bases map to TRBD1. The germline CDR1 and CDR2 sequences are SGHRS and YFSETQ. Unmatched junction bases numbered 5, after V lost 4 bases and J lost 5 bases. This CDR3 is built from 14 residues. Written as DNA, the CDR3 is TGCGCCAGCAGCCTGGGACAGGGGAGGGAGACCCAGTACTTC. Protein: CASSLGQGRETQYF.

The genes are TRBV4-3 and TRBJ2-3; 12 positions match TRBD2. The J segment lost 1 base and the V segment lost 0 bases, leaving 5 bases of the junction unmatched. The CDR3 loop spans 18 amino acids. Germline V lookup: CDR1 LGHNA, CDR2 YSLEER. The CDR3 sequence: CASSQDVWTSGGTDTQYF. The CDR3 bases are TGCGCCAGCAGCCAAGATGTTTGGACTAGCGGGGGCACAGATACGCAGTATTTT.

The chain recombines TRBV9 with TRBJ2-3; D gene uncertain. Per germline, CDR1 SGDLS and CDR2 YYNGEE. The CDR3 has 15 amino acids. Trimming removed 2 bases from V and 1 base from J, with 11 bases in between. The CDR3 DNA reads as TGTGCCAGCAGCGTTGGTGTTTCGGGCACAGATACGCAGTATTTT. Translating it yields CASSVGVSGTDTQYF.

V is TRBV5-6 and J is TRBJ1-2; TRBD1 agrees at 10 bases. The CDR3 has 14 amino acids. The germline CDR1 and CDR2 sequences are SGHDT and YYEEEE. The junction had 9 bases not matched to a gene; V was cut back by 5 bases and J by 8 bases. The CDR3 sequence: CASRRGTGEGGYTF. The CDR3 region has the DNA TGTGCCAGCAGACGAGGGACAGGGGAAGGGGGCTACACCTTC. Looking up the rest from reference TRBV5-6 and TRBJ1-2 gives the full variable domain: DAGVTQSPTHLIKTRGQQVTLRCSPKSGHDTVSWYQQALGQGPQFIFQYYEEEERQRGNFPDRFSGHQFPNYSSELNVNALLLGDSALYLCASRRGTGEGGYTFGSGTRLTVV.

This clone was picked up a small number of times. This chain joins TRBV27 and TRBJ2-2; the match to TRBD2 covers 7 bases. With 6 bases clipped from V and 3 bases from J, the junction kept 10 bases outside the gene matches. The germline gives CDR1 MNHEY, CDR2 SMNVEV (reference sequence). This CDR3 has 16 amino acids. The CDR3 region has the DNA TGTGCCAGCAGGCGGGGGTTCTCGAGGGACACCGGGGAGCTGTTTTTT. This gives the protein CASRRGFSRDTGELFF.

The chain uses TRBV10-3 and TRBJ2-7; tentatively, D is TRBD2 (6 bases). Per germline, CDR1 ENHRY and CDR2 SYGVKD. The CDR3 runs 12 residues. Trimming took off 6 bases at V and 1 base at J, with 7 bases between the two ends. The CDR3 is CAIRGLSYEQYF. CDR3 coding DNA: TGTGCCATCAGGGGACTTTCCTACGAGCAGTACTTC.

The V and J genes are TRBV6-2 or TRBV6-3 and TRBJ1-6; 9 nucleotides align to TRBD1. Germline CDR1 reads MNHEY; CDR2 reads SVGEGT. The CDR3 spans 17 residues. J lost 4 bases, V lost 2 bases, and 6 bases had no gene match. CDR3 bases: TGTGCCAGCAGTTACCCGGGACAGGGCCCGTATAATTCACCCCTCCACTTT. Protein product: CASSYPGQGPYNSPLHF.

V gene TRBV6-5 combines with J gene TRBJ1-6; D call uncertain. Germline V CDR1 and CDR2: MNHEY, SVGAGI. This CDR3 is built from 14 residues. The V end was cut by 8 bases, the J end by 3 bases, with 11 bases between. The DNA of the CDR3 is TGTGCCAGCTGCGAGGTTATCTATAATTCACCCCTCCACTTT. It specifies CASCEVIYNSPLHF.